The 14 T cell receptor beta chains given below trace back to one sample, sequenced in a study of neoadjuvant nivolumab and ipilimumab in lung cancer. Libraries were prepared by immunoSEQ multiplex PCR; TCRdb keeps only in-frame clonotypes and omits some of them. The profile covers 40,000 to 55,000 clones, with around 89% appearing a single time and about 4% taken by the ten largest. The sequenced sample was blood, obtained before neoadjuvant nivolumab, alone or with ipilimumab. Receptor source: an adult with non-small cell lung cancer. Some clones in this sample may be carry-over from other donors' samples.

V gene TRBV6-5 combines with J gene TRBJ1-5; TRBD1 matches at 7 bases. Trimming took 6 bases from V and 3 from J; bases not matched to a gene: 5. The CDR3 sequence is 14 residues long. In germline, CDR1 is MNHEY, CDR2 SVGAGI. The CDR3 sequence is CASSGRGVNQPQHF. The CDR3 bases are TGTGCCAGCAGCGGCAGGGGGGTCAATCAGCCCCAGCATTTT.

The chain carries TRBV6-5 and TRBJ2-5; 8 bases line up with TRBD2. V was pared by 0 bases and J by 4 bases, with 7 bases of the junction left unmatched. The length of the CDR3 is 16 residues. From germline, CDR1 is MNHEY and CDR2 SVGAGI. The CDR3 DNA is TGTGCCAGCAGTTACTCCCCGGGAGGGCCGCGAGAGACCCAGTACTTC. It codes for CASSYSPGGPRETQYF.

This chain uses TRBV2 with TRBJ2-2; no definite D call. The CDR3 consists of 11 residues. Germline CDR1 reads SNHLY; CDR2 reads FYNNEI. V was cut by 6 bases and J by 7 bases, with 6 bases left in between. In nucleotides, the CDR3 is TGTGCCAGCAGAAGAAACGGGGAGCTGTTTTTT. It encodes CASRRNGELFF.

The chain combines TRBV6-6 with TRBJ2-7, with 8 bases that match TRBD2. The CDR3 length is 15 residues. J was trimmed by 0 bases and V by 6 bases; bases with no gene match: 7. The V gene's germline CDR1 is MNHNY and CDR2 SVGAGI (reference sequence). The CDR3, as DNA: TGTGCCAGCAGCTCCCCGGGAGGGAACTCCTACGAGCAGTACTTC. This encodes CASSSPGGNSYEQYF.

The chain combines TRBV19 with TRBJ2-1; 9 bases agree with TRBD2. V lost 3 bases to trimming and J lost 9 bases; unmatched junction nucleotides: 15. The CDR3 consists of 17 residues. Germline V gene sequence: CDR1 LNHDA, CDR2 SQIVND (reference sequence). The CDR3 protein is CASSIRVGTSPEGEQFF. The CDR3 DNA sequence: TGTGCCAGTAGTATTCGTGTAGGGACTAGCCCTGAGGGTGAGCAGTTCTTC. Drawing the rest from reference TRBV19 and TRBJ2-1, the complete variable domain is DGGITQSPKYLFRKEGQNVTLSCEQNLNHDAMYWYRQDPGQGLRLIYYSQIVNDFQKGDIAEGYSVSREKKESFPLTVTSAQKNPTAFYLCASSIRVGTSPEGEQFFGPGTRLTVL.

Here the CDR3 DNA reads TGTGCCAGCAGCGTAACGATGCGGGGGACAGGGGGCGGAAACTATGGCTACACCTTC. Translation: CASSVTMRGTGGGNYGYTF. The chain couples TRBV9 to TRBJ1-2, with 12 bases lining up with TRBD1. V shed 1 base and J 2 bases; nucleotides not matched to a gene: 12. This CDR3 spans 19 amino acids. Per germline, CDR1 SGDLS and CDR2 YYNGEE.

The V call is TRBV19, the J call TRBJ2-3; D gene ambiguous. With 3 bases removed from V and 8 bases from J, the gap between germline ends came to 15 bases. Germline CDR1 reads LNHDA; CDR2 reads SQIVND (reference sequence). The CDR3 sequence is 14 residues long. The CDR3 region has the DNA TGTGCCAGTAGTATGTCTTATGAAGAAACTACGCAGTATTTT. Protein: CASSMSYEETTQYF.

The V and J genes are TRBV15 and TRBJ2-2; the D is unclear. Per germline, CDR1 LNHNV and CDR2 YYDKDF (reference sequence). This CDR3 region has 14 residues. With 0 bases removed from V and 4 bases from J, the gap between germline ends came to 6 bases. CDR3 protein: CATSRDSGTGELFF. The CDR3 DNA sequence: TGTGCCACCAGCAGAGATTCGGGCACCGGGGAGCTGTTTTTT.

The rearrangement links TRBV7-9 to TRBJ1-2; D possibly corresponds to TRBD1 (5 bases). The CDR3 contains 14 residues. Trimming stripped 1 base from V and 7 bases from J, with 13 bases between. Germline loops: CDR1 SEHNR, CDR2 FQNEAQ (reference sequence). The CDR3 loop reads CASSLGGSGRGYTF. The CDR3 bases are TGTGCCAGCAGCTTAGGGGGGTCGGGTCGTGGCTACACCTTC.

The chain uses TRBV25-1 and TRBJ2-1, with D perhaps TRBD1 (5 bases). The CDR3 covers 11 residues. Trimming removed 2 bases at V and 11 bases at J, with 7 bases between. Germline values: CDR1 MGHDK, CDR2 SYGVNS. Here the CDR3 DNA reads TGTGCCAGCAGTGAAAGGGGTAAGCAGTTCTTC. Protein product: CASSERGKQFF. The whole variable domain, remainder taken from reference TRBV25-1 and TRBJ2-1, is EADIYQTPRYLVIGTGKKITLECSQTMGHDKMYWYQQDPGMELHLIHYSYGVNSTEKGDLSSESTVSRIRTEHFPLTLESARPSHTSQYLCASSERGKQFFGPGTRLTVL.

J is TRBJ1-2 and V is TRBV11-1; no clear D. The CDR3 has 13 amino acids. The ends were cut back, 3 bases at V and 4 bases at J, with 9 bases in the middle. Per the germline V gene, CDR1 is SGHAT and CDR2 is FQDESV (reference sequence). The CDR3 here is CASSFEGIYGYTF. Written as DNA, the CDR3 is TGTGCCAGCAGCTTTGAGGGCATCTATGGCTACACCTTC.

The genes are TRBV2 and TRBJ2-1; 7 nucleotides align to TRBD2. The V and J ends lost 6 bases and 8 bases, in that order; junction bases with no gene match: 7. Germline V gene data show CDR1 as SNHLY and CDR2 as FYNNEI. This CDR3 has 13 residues. CDR3 sequence (DNA): TGTGCCAGCAGCACTCGACGGGAGGATGAGCAGTTCTTC. This sequence encodes CASSTRREDEQFF.

V gene TRBV18 combines with J gene TRBJ1-2; unclear D gene. Germline CDR1 reads KGHSH; CDR2 reads LQKENI. The CDR3 loop spans 13 amino acids. Trimming removed 3 bases at V and 8 bases at J, with 13 bases between. This CDR3 reads CASSPEGFTGYTF. The CDR3 region has the DNA TGTGCCAGCTCACCGGAGGGATTTACGGGCTACACCTTC.

The chain links TRBV9 to TRBJ1-3, with a possible D match to TRBD1 (5 bases). This CDR3 is 16 amino acids long. Per germline, CDR1 SGDLS and CDR2 YYNGEE. Trimming removed 10 bases from V and 0 bases from J, with 20 bases in between. The CDR3 region is CASTEGPKSSGNTIYF. In DNA form, the CDR3 reads TGTGCCTCCACAGAGGGGCCAAAGAGCTCTGGAAACACCATATATTTT.